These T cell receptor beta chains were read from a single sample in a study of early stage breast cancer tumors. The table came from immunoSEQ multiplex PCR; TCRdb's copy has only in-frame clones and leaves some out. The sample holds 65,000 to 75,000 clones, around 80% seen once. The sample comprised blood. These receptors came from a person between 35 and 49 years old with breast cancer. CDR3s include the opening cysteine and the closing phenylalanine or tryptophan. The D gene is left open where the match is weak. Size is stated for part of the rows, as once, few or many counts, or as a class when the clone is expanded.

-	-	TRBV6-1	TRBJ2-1	TGTGCCAGCACCGGGGCTAAGGGGGGTAATAATGAGCAGTTCTTC	CASTGAKGGNNEQFF
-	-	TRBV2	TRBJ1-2	TGTGCCAGCAGTGCTCGAAGGGGGGCCTATGGCTACACCTTC	CASSARRGAYGYTF
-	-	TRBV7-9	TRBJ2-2	TGTGCCAGCAGCTTCGGGATGCTCGCGAACACCGGGGAGCTGTTTTTT	CASSFGMLANTGELFF
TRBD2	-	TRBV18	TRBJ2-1	TGTGCCAGCTCACCGGGACTAGCGGGGAATGAGCAGTTCTTC	CASSPGLAGNEQFF
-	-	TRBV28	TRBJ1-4	TGTGCCAGCAGTCCCTCGGGGTTGGGTGAAAAACTGTTTTTT	CASSPSGLGEKLFF
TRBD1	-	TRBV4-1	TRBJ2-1	TGCGCCAGCAGCCAAGCTAGGACAGGCGGCTACAATGAGCAGTTCTTC	CASSQARTGGYNEQFF
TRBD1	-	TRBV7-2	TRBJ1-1	TGTGCCAGCAAGGGGGACAGGTTGAACACTGAAGCTTTCTTT	CASKGDRLNTEAFF
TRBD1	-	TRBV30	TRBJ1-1	TGTGCCTGGAGTTGGGACAGTAGGAACACTGAAGCTTTCTTT	CAWSWDSRNTEAFF
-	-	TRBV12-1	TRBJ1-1	TGTGCCAGCAGCCCAGATTCCGGGACAGAAGCTTTCTTT	CASSPDSGTEAFF
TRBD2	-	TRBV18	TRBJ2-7	TGTGCCAGCTCATCCGGGACTAGCGGATCCTACGAGCAGTACTTC	CASSSGTSGSYEQYF
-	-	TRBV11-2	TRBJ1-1	TGTGCCAGCAGCTTAGAAACCAGTCCTGAAGCTTTCTTT	CASSLETSPEAFF
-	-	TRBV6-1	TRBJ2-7	TGTGCCAGCAGCTATAACGTTCAGAGCTACGAGCAGTACTTC	CASSYNVQSYEQYF
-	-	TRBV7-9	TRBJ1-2	TGTGCCAGCAGCTCGACGGGCGGGAGCTATGGCTACACCTTC	CASSSTGGSYGYTF
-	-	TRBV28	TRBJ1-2	TGTGCCAGCAGTTTATCAAGGACAGTCGGCTACACCTTC	CASSLSRTVGYTF
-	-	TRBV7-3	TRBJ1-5	TGTGCCAGCAGCCTATTAAAAGGGTATTTGGGAAATCAGCCCCAGCATTTT	CASSLLKGYLGNQPQHF
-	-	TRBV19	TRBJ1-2	TGTGCCAGTAGTATATCGGCTTATGGCTACACCTTC	CASSISAYGYTF
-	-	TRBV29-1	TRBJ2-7	TGCAGCGTGCAAGCGCCCACCTACGAGCAGTACTTC	CSVQAPTYEQYF
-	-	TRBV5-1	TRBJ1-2	TGCGCCAGCAGCACTACACAGGGTCCCTATGGCTACACCTTC	CASSTTQGPYGYTF
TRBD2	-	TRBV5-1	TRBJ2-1	TGCGCCAGCAGCCCGAGACCGGGACTACCTTACAATGAGCAGTTCTTC	CASSPRPGLPYNEQFF
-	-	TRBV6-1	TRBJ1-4	TGTGCCAGCAGTCTCAGGACGGGGAATGAAAAACTGTTTTTT	CASSLRTGNEKLFF
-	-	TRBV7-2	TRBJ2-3	TGTGCCAGCAGCTTATCTGGGCCAGGTGGGGGCACAGATACGCAGTATTTT	CASSLSGPGGGTDTQYF
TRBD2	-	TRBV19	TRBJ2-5	TGTGCCAGTAGTATCACGGCTAGCGGTCCTCCTCCTCAAGAGACCCAGTACTTC	CASSITASGPPPQETQYF
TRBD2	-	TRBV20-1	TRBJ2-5	TGCAGTGCCCGGCGGGGGGAGACCCAGTACTTC	CSARRGETQYF
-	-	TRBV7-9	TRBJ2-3	TGTGCCAGTAGTAAGACAGATACGCAGTATTTT	CASSKTDTQYF
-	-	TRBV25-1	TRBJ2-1	TGTGCCAGCAGTGAAACGGGGAAGGGATACAATGAGCAGTTCTTC	CASSETGKGYNEQFF
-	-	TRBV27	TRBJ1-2	TGTGCCAGCAGTTTTAATCGAGGGACCTATGGCTACACCTTC	CASSFNRGTYGYTF
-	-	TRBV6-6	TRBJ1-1	TGTGCCAGCAGTCTCGGGGACATCGGAACTGAAGCTTTCTTT	CASSLGDIGTEAFF
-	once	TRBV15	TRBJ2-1	TGTGCCACCAGCAGAGGGGGTAAGGAGGCTTGGCAGTTCTTC	CATSRGGKEAWQFF
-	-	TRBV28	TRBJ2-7	TGTGCCAGCAGTTTAGAGCGTAGGATGCAGTACTTC	CASSLERRMQYF
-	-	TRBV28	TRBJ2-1	TGTGCCAGCAAGCCTTCAGCGAAAAGGAATGAGCAGTTCTTC	CASKPSAKRNEQFF
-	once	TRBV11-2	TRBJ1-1	TGTGCCAGCAGCTTAGTCCCCTATTATGAAGCTTTCTTT	CASSLVPYYEAFF
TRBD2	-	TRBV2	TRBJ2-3	TGTGCCAGCAGTGCGGTAGCGGGAGGGCCAGATACGCAGTATTTT	CASSAVAGGPDTQYF
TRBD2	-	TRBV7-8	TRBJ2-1	TGTGCCAGCAGCTCGGGACTAGCGGGAGAAGGAGGGTACAATGAGCAGTTCTTC	CASSSGLAGEGGYNEQFF
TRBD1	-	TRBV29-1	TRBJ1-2	TGCAGCGCTACAGGGGACTTTTATGGCTACACCTTC	CSATGDFYGYTF
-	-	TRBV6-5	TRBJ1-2	TGTGCCAGCAGCCAACAGGGTATGGGCGGCTACACCTTC	CASSQQGMGGYTF
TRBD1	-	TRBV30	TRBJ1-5	TGTGCCTGGACTCGGGACAGGGGAGATCAGCCCCAGCATTTT	CAWTRDRGDQPQHF
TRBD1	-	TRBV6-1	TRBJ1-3	TGTGCCAGCAGTGAAAGGGACAGATTAGGAAACACCATATATTTT	CASSERDRLGNTIYF
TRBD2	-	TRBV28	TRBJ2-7	TGTGCCAGCAGTAGATGGGCTAGCGGGACCTACGAGCAGTACTTC	CASSRWASGTYEQYF
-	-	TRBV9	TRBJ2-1	TGTGCCAGCAGCCATGCGGGTGCAACCTCTCCTTCCTACAATGAGCAGTTCTTC	CASSHAGATSPSYNEQFF
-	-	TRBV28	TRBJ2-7	TGTGCCAGCCGAACCGGGGGAGCCTGGTACGAGCAGTACTTC	CASRTGGAWYEQYF